This TCR beta chain was captured by sequencing in a study of CD8 T cells in ankylosing spondylitis. Germline assignment: CDR1 SGDLS and CDR2 YYNGEE. J was trimmed by 0 bases and V by 3 bases; bases with no gene match: 3. CDR3 size: 16 residues. General study points: Matched ankylosing spondylitis synovial fluid reportedly contained a significantly enriched population of disease-linked clones. Some motif variants had been reported before (in reactive arthritis synovial fluid and blood).

Ten or more counts support this clonotype. Its matching antigen is unknown. With molecular barcodes, quantitative 5'-RACE was used to make the TCR beta libraries. One entry per CDR3 protein, called by TCRdb with MiXCR from the 5' RACE reads. The sample contains about 5,700 distinct CDR3 sequences, around 2.3% of which appear only once. The V gene is TRBV9, the J gene TRBJ2-3; 11 nucleotides match TRBD2. The sample taken for sequencing was blood, either unsorted or a sorted T cell fraction (not recorded which). This sequence originates from a male donor with ankylosing spondylitis or in good health (not recorded which). For the CDR3, the DNA is TGTGCCAGCAGCGCGGGACTAGCGGCAAGCACAGATACGCAGTATTTT. This sequence encodes CASSAGLAASTDTQYF.